This paragraph covers one TCR beta chain sequence. The antigen this receptor binds is unknown. Base qualities are not provided; no much larger clone lies one nucleotide away. In the prospective study, participants were about 18 to 95 years old, resided in fewer than 25 geographic areas of the United States, and were enrolled through a virtual design. In the prospective study, cohorts were assigned on the basis of participant-reported clinical history obtained from a screening survey and a study questionnaire. For ImmuneRACE Cohort 3, a participant was defined as recovered based on two consecutive negative NP/OP PCR tests, clearance by a healthcare professional, or resolution of symptoms. Each participant in the prospective study had whole blood, serum and a nasopharyngeal or oropharyngeal swab collected by mobile phlebotomists. Participants in the prospective study had the option to provide additional blood draws and questionnaires over a roughly 2-month period. Prospective study blood samples were shipped either frozen or at room temperature before DNA extraction.

This record belongs to a study of blood T cell repertoires in COVID-19 (dated by TCRdb to between 2020 and 2021). Background for the entire study: Collaborator samples came from the United States, Italy and Spain and covered acute and convalescent phases of COVID-19. The material from the prospective study consisted of cDNA or gDNA derived from T cells, B-cell-depleted T cells, or PBMCs. The dataset comprised deeply sampled blood TCRbeta repertoires from subjects exposed to, actively infected with, or recovered from COVID-19. A freely available public database, intended as a resource for researchers studying the immune response to SARS-CoV-2, is where the repertoires were released. The samples were drawn from two sources: the first 160 participants of the ongoing ImmuneRACE study, and some 1,300 subjects contributed by 6 global collaborators. Nearly every sample came with metadata listing a de-identified subject ID, COVID-19 status, age in years and sex. Where available, HLA class I and class II types were obtained from metadata supplied by the sample provider rather than from assay-based typing.

There are 15 amino acids in the CDR3, from cysteine to phenylalanine inclusive. Only the CDR3 portion is preserved as DNA: 45 bases, with reading frame beginning at the first base. The CDR1 and CDR2 encoded by the germline V gene (reference sequence) are MNHEY and SMNVEV. Compared with germline, V lacks 3 bases and J lacks 6 bases; bases without a gene match: 4. Here is what the overall study found, with its caveats: How much clinical and demographic metadata was included differed by source and by participant, and the metadata was provided uncurated.

The immunoSEQ Assay, a bias-controlled multiplex PCR, was used to amplify TCRbeta CDR3 regions from genomic DNA. Under the source paper's analysis protocol: The number of nucleated cells in each sample was estimated by amplification of reference gene primers within the assay. To quantify the absolute abundance of each unique TCRbeta CDR3 rearrangement, sequence reads were collapsed and filtered. For each sample, productive Simpson clonality was calculated as the square root of Simpson's diversity index across productive rearrangements. TCRdb took this table from immuneACCESS and kept in-frame rearrangements with V and J called. Such tables lack part of the clones; where checked against another copy, unresolved V genes explain under half of the gap, and the rest is unexplained. Clone size and the V and J calls come from that table; the DNA yielded D and trimming. The sample table shows around 430,000 clones, and about 87% are seen once. The ten largest clones add up to roughly 9.4% of the sample.

The source material was PBMCs or T cells enriched from blood (not recorded which). The sequence is built from TRBV27 and TRBJ1-6; the central 8 bases match TRBD1. The receptor's source is a woman aged 50 to 60 who had recovered from COVID-19. Here the CDR3 is given as CASSLTGERNSPLHF. The DNA sequence is given as TGTGCCAGCAGTTTGACAGGGGAGCGTAATTCACCCCTCCACTTT.